The 9 T cell receptor beta chains reported below all come from one sample, sequenced in a study of neoadjuvant anti-PD-1 for oral cavity cancer. Method: immunoSEQ multiplex PCR; TCRdb's copy keeps in-frame clones and lacks some. The repertoire consists of roughly 7,200 clones, with 54% occurring once and the leading ten covering approximately 6%. This sample comprised tumor tissue, obtained before nivolumab (anti-PD-1) treatment. The receptors originated from a person between 35 and 79 years old with oral cavity squamous cell carcinoma.

This clone was seen only a few times. This chain links TRBV9 with TRBJ2-1; 9 nucleotides line up with TRBD1. The CDR3 extends over 15 amino acids. With V trimmed by 0 bases and J by 7 bases, 5 bases remained unmatched. The germline CDR1 and CDR2 sequences are SGDLS and YYNGEE. The chain's CDR3 is CASSVVQGAQNEQFF. CDR3 in DNA: TGTGCCAGCAGCGTAGTACAGGGGGCGCAGAATGAGCAGTTCTTC.

The V call is TRBV6-5, the J call TRBJ2-5; TRBD2 matches at 9 bases. The J segment lost 1 base and the V segment lost 5 bases, leaving 2 bases of the junction unmatched. This CDR3 is built from 14 residues. The germline CDR1 and CDR2 sequences are MNHEY and SVGAGI. The CDR3 DNA reads as TGTGCCAGCAGTGATAGCGGGGGCCAAGAGACCCAGTACTTC. Translation gives CASSDSGGQETQYF.

The rearrangement links TRBV19 to TRBJ1-1; the match to TRBD1 covers 9 bases. V was clipped by 6 bases and J by 4 bases; unmatched bases: 12. CDR1 is LNHDA and CDR2 is SQIVND in the germline V gene (reference sequence). The CDR3 runs to 16 residues. CDR3 region: CASRPTGGRAGTEAFF. CDR3 nucleotide sequence: TGTGCCAGTAGGCCGACAGGGGGTCGAGCGGGCACTGAAGCTTTCTTT.

V and J are TRBV5-8 and TRBJ2-7, with 10 bases lining up with TRBD2. This CDR3 contains 15 residues. V lost 4 bases, J lost 3 bases, and 7 bases stayed unmatched. Germline CDR1 reads SGHTS; CDR2 reads YDEGEE. CDR3 region: CASSRSGRELYEQYF. Here the CDR3 DNA reads TGTGCCAGCAGCCGAAGCGGGAGGGAACTCTACGAGCAGTACTTC.

This chain joins TRBV19 and TRBJ2-5; D uncertain. This CDR3 comprises 12 residues. The germline V gene has CDR1 LNHDA and CDR2 SQIVND (reference sequence). V lost 6 bases, J lost 6 bases, and 11 bases lay in between. The CDR3 nucleotides are TGTGCCAGTAGGCCCCCTGCGAAGACCCAGTACTTC. This codes for CASRPPAKTQYF.

The chain combines TRBV19 with TRBJ1-1; D may be TRBD1 (5 bases). The CDR3 consists of 13 residues. V lost 1 base and J 7 bases, leaving 10 bases between the germline ends. Looked up from germline, CDR1 is LNHDA and CDR2 is SQIVND (reference sequence). CDR3 loop: CASSIGGTGEAFF. The CDR3 DNA reads as TGTGCCAGTAGTATAGGGGGAACAGGTGAAGCTTTCTTT.

This clone was observed a few times. V is TRBV7-3 and J is TRBJ2-1; tentative D call: TRBD2 (6 bases). Germline CDR1 SGHTA, CDR2 FQGTGA. This CDR3 comprises 18 residues. V shed 1 base and J shed 9 bases, with 25 bases lying between them. The CDR3 DNA follows: TGTGCCAGCAGCTTAAAGGGAGGATGGGGTCCGGGAGATTTTGAGCAGTTCTTC. Its translation is CASSLKGGWGPGDFEQFF. The complete variable domain, with remaining parts taken from reference TRBV7-3 and TRBJ2-1, reads GAGVSQTPSNKVTEKGKYVELRCDPISGHTALYWYRQSLGQGPEFLIYFQGTGAADDSGLPNDRFFAVRPEGSVSTLKIQRTERGDSAVYLCASSLKGGWGPGDFEQFFGPGTRLTVL.

In its sample, this clone was seen once. The chain recombines TRBV15 with TRBJ1-2, with unresolved D. This CDR3 is 14 amino acids long. The germline CDR1 and CDR2 sequences are LNHNV and YYDKDF (reference sequence). V was clipped by 6 bases and J by 4 bases, with 15 bases between them. The CDR3 bases are TGTGCCACCAGGGAAGAGCAAACACGCTATGGCTACACCTTC. This gives the protein CATREEQTRYGYTF. Complete variable domain (other parts from reference TRBV15 and TRBJ1-2): DAMVIQNPRYQVTQFGKPVTLSCSQTLNHNVMYWYQQKSSQAPKLLFHYYDKDFNNEADTPDNFQSRRPNTSFCFLDIRSPGLGDTAMYLCATREEQTRYGYTFGSGTRLTVV.

The V gene is TRBV27, the J gene TRBJ1-2; TRBD1 agrees at 7 bases. The CDR3 is made up of 16 amino acids. V was clipped by 6 bases and J by 7 bases; unmatched bases: 17. CDR1 and CDR2 (germline): MNHEY, SMNVEV (reference sequence). The chain's CDR3 is CASRVTGLTALGGYTF. CDR3 nucleotide sequence: TGTGCCAGCAGGGTGACAGGGTTAACGGCTTTGGGTGGCTACACCTTC.